A selection of T cell receptor beta chains follows, all from one sample in a study of OX40 agonist ivuxolimab in advanced cancers. Repertoires were generated with immunoSEQ multiplex PCR, while TCRdb's copy carries only in-frame clones and drops some. The data show about 58,000 clones, with roughly nine tenths seen just once and around an eighth held by the top ten. Here the sequenced sample was CD4+ or CD8+ T cells sorted from blood, taken in a trial of the OX40 agonist ivuxolimab. The receptors originated from an adult with an advanced solid tumor such as melanoma, head and neck, liver or kidney cancer. Both conserved end residues are part of each CDR3. A D gene is named only where the DNA matches it firmly. Only part of the rows carry a size: once, few, many, or a class if the clone is expanded.

TRBJ2-1	-	-	TRBV9	CASSASDNRNEQFF	TGTGCCAGCAGCGCTAGCGACAACAGGAATGAGCAGTTCTTC
TRBJ1-5	-	-	TRBV19	CASSIRAANYNQPQHF	TGTGCCAGTAGTATACGGGCCGCGAATTACAATCAGCCCCAGCATTTT
TRBJ1-2	-	medium-sized	TRBV1	CTSSQGGQGRFYGYTF	TGCACCAGCAGCCAGGGCGGACAGGGAAGGTTTTATGGCTACACCTTC
TRBJ1-1	-	-	TRBV6-5	CASSPGPTWDTEAFF	TGTGCCAGCAGTCCGGGACCAACTTGGGACACTGAAGCTTTCTTT
TRBJ2-2	-	-	TRBV9	CASSVAQSTGELFF	TGTGCCAGCAGCGTAGCACAGAGCACCGGGGAGCTGTTTTTT
TRBJ1-5	-	many	TRBV7-8	CASSRGGIGYSNQPQHF	TGTGCCAGCAGCCGGGGGGGAATCGGGTATAGCAATCAGCCCCAGCATTTT
TRBJ2-2	-	-	TRBV4-1	CASSPQVTGELFF	TGCGCCAGCAGCCCTCAAGTTACCGGGGAGCTGTTTTTT
TRBJ1-2	TRBD1	-	TRBV19	CASRWAYSGGSYGYTF	TGTGCCAGTAGGTGGGCCTATTCAGGGGGATCCTATGGCTACACCTTC
TRBJ2-3	TRBD2	-	TRBV13	CASRSTLAGGFDTQYF	TGTGCCAGCAGGAGTACGTTGGCGGGAGGTTTCGATACGCAGTATTTT
TRBJ1-2	-	-	TRBV6-5	CASSSGGAYGYTF	TGTGCCAGCAGTTCGGGGGGAGCCTATGGCTACACCTTC
TRBJ2-7	-	once	TRBV6-5	CASSYAGAEQYF	TGTGCCAGCAGTTACGCAGGGGCCGAGCAGTACTTC
TRBJ1-1	TRBD1	-	TRBV6-4	CASSLTGGNTEAFF	TGTGCCAGCAGCTTGACAGGGGGCAACACTGAAGCTTTCTTT
TRBJ2-1	TRBD2	-	TRBV9	CASSSSGSVGNEQFF	TGTGCCAGCAGCTCTAGCGGGAGTGTCGGTAATGAGCAGTTCTTC
TRBJ1-5	-	-	TRBV7-9	CASSLGYQPQHF	TGTGCCAGCAGCTTAGGGTATCAGCCCCAGCATTTT
TRBJ2-3	-	-	TRBV7-6	CASSLLGGDTQYF	TGTGCCAGCAGCTTATTAGGGGGAGATACGCAGTATTTT
TRBJ2-1	-	-	TRBV6-6	CASKEDWGYNEQFF	TGTGCCAGCAAGGAGGACTGGGGCTACAATGAGCAGTTCTTC
TRBJ2-5	-	-	TRBV5-6	CASSLDRGGETQYF	TGTGCCAGCAGCCTCGACAGGGGAGGGGAGACCCAGTACTTC
TRBJ1-2	-	-	TRBV30	CAWSGVRQSNYGYTF	TGTGCCTGGAGTGGTGTGAGGCAGTCTAACTATGGCTACACCTTC
TRBJ1-2	-	few	TRBV7-9	CASSLVQPPHGYTF	TGTGCCAGCAGCTTAGTGCAGCCCCCCCATGGCTACACCTTC
TRBJ2-7	-	-	TRBV28	CASSFRYEQYF	TGTGCCAGCAGTTTCCGGTACGAGCAGTACTTC
TRBJ1-1	-	few	TRBV28	CASNLGPEAFF	TGTGCCAGCAACTTGGGGCCTGAAGCTTTCTTT
TRBJ1-3	-	-	TRBV7-9	CASSGENTIYF	TGTGCCTCATCGGGGGAAAACACCATATATTTT
TRBJ1-1	-	-	TRBV27	CASSFRGTEAFF	TGTGCCAGCAGTTTCAGGGGAACTGAAGCTTTCTTT
TRBJ1-5	-	-	TRBV7-8	CASSRSGSNQPQHF	TGTGCCAGCAGCCGATCGGGTAGCAATCAGCCCCAGCATTTT
TRBJ1-2	-	-	TRBV27	CASSPGGYELWGYTF	TGTGCCAGCAGCCCGGGTGGGTATGAGCTGTGGGGCTACACCTTC